One and the same sample provided the 15 T cell receptor beta chains below, sequenced in a study of blood T cells in healthy people across ages. Next came a second PCR, run for 7 to 11 cycles, which used a sample-barcoded 5' primer along with a J-beta primer mix. One entry per CDR3 protein results from TCRdb running MiXCR on the 5' RACE reads. Seen here are over 1,500,000 distinct CDR3 sequences, around half observed once, and the top ten hold approximately 2.1%. Sequences were obtained from blood. The receptor source for this set is a woman aged 40 to 50 in good health.

Turning to this clonotype: At one boundary the junction diverges from the germline segment, which might be a read error. The chain joins TRBV5-6 to TRBJ2-7; D possibly matches TRBD1 or TRBD2 (6 bases each). Germline assignment: CDR1 SGHDT and CDR2 YYEEEE. This CDR3 spans 14 amino acids. Here the CDR3 DNA reads TGTGCCAGCCGACCCAGGGGACTTTTATACGGGCAGTACTTC. Translated: CASRPRGLLYGQYF.

The V call is TRBV15, the J call TRBJ2-5; a weak D match, TRBD2 (6 bases). The DNA end lines up better with TRBJ2-7; the J call may be wrong. From germline, CDR1 is LNHNV and CDR2 YYDKDF (reference sequence). This CDR3 comprises 16 residues. The DNA for the CDR3 is TGTGCCACCAGCAGAGGGGCGTCAGGAGGGGCCTACGAGCAGTACTTC. Protein: CATSRGASGGAYEQYF.

This clonotype was recorded a few times. This chain connects TRBV4-3 to TRBJ1-2; 7 nucleotides agree with TRBD1. V shed 0 bases, J shed 7 bases, and the junction held 8 bases outside the gene matches. This CDR3 contains 15 residues. Germline V gene sequence: CDR1 LGHNA, CDR2 YSLEER. The CDR3 region is CASSQDPGQGVGYTF. The DNA for the CDR3 is TGCGCCAGCAGCCAAGATCCAGGGCAGGGGGTTGGCTACACCTTC.

The V call is TRBV29-1, the J call TRBJ1-2; 7 positions agree with TRBD1. The V gene end was trimmed by 5 bases and the J gene end by 0 bases; junction bases not matched to a gene: 15. The CDR3 totals 17 residues. The germline CDR1 and CDR2 sequences are SQVTM and ANQGSEA. CDR3 sequence: CSVPARGTEASNYGYTF. CDR3 sequence (DNA): TGCAGCGTTCCCGCAAGGGGGACAGAAGCCTCTAACTATGGCTACACCTTC.

V and J are TRBV20-1 and TRBJ2-3; D call uncertain. The CDR3 spans 14 residues. Germline V gives CDR1 DFQATT, CDR2 SNEGSKA (reference sequence). V was shortened by 0 bases and J by 3 bases, with 10 bases between the two germline ends. The CDR3 DNA is TGCAGTGCTAGAGATCGTGCAGCGACAGATACGCAGTATTTT. This translates into CSARDRAATDTQYF.

V is TRBV7-9 and J is TRBJ2-7, with TRBD1 matching over 7 bases. The ends lost 7 bases at V and 2 bases at J; junction bases unmatched: 8. Germline V lookup: CDR1 SEHNR, CDR2 FQNEAQ (reference sequence). This CDR3 has 14 residues. This chain's CDR3 is CASTIQGPAYEQYF. CDR3 DNA: TGTGCCAGCACCATACAGGGGCCAGCCTACGAGCAGTACTTC.

The chain uses TRBV18 and TRBJ1-2, with unresolved D. Germline loops: CDR1 KGHSH, CDR2 LQKENI. The CDR3 has 16 residues. With 3 bases removed from V and 1 base from J, the gap between germline ends came to 15 bases. The CDR3 loop reads CASSPLPVSDNYGYTF. CDR3 coding DNA: TGTGCCAGCTCACCCCTCCCGGTGAGCGATAACTATGGCTACACCTTC. The whole variable domain, remainder taken from reference TRBV18 and TRBJ1-2, is NAGVMQNPRHLVRRRGQEARLRCSPMKGHSHVYWYRQLPEEGLKFMVYLQKENIIDESGMPKERFSAEFPKEGPSILRIQQVVRGDSAAYFCASSPLPVSDNYGYTFGSGTRLTVV.

The rearrangement links TRBV6-5 to TRBJ2-5; D possibly corresponds to TRBD2 (6 bases). Germline CDR1 and CDR2: MNHEY and SVGAGI. The germline V and J ends were trimmed by 6 bases and 7 bases, with 15 bases remaining between them. There are 13 residues in the CDR3. CDR3 sequence reads: CASRPGTGGTQYF. Written as DNA, the CDR3 is TGTGCCAGCAGGCCCGGGACTGGGGGGACCCAGTACTTC.

J is TRBJ1-4 and V is TRBV7-2; 7 positions agree with TRBD1. There are 16 residues in the CDR3. CDR1 is SGHTA, CDR2 FQGNSA, per germline. Trimming cost V 1 base and J 8 bases; bases outside gene matches: 10. The CDR3 is CASSLEYRGRSEKLFF. The CDR3 DNA reads as TGTGCCAGCAGCTTAGAATATAGGGGGCGGTCCGAAAAACTGTTTTTT. The variable domain in full, with the rest retrieved from reference TRBV7-2 and TRBJ1-4, is GAGVSQSPSNKVTEKGKDVELRCDPISGHTALYWYRQSLGQGLEFLIYFQGNSAPDKSGLPSDRFSAERTGGSVSTLTIQRTQQEDSAVYLCASSLEYRGRSEKLFFGSGTQLSVL.

The chain couples TRBV3-1 to TRBJ1-2, with 10 bases lining up with TRBD1. The CDR3 length is 14 residues. Germline V gene sequence: CDR1 LGHDT, CDR2 YNNKEL (reference sequence). Germline trimming cut 4 bases from V and 5 bases from J; bases unmatched to any gene: 4. Written as DNA, the CDR3 is TGTGCCAGCAGCCTGGACAGGGGGGAATATGGCTACACCTTC. As protein: CASSLDRGEYGYTF. Filled out from reference TRBV3-1 and TRBJ1-2, the complete variable domain reads DTAVSQTPKYLVTQMGNDKSIKCEQNLGHDTMYWYKQDSKKFLKIMFSYNNKELIINETVPNRFSPKSPDKAHLNLHINSLELGDSAVYFCASSLDRGEYGYTFGSGTRLTVV.

At least ten counts were recorded for this clonotype. V usage is TRBV6-2 or TRBV6-3 and J usage is TRBJ2-1, with a tentative D call TRBD2 (5 bases). Trimming cost V 6 bases and J 3 bases, with 9 bases left between them. CDR1 is MNHEY and CDR2 is SVGEGT in the germline V gene. CDR3 size: 13 residues. CDR3 protein: CASSPGIYNEQFF. DNA for the CDR3: TGTGCCAGCAGCCCCGGGATCTACAATGAGCAGTTCTTC.

The V and J genes are TRBV9 and TRBJ2-5, with D unclear. Looked up from germline, CDR1 is SGDLS and CDR2 is YYNGEE. V was trimmed by 4 bases and J by 2 bases, leaving 24 bases between them. CDR3 length equals 18 residues. The CDR3 here is CASSPRADQIGYQETQYF. The CDR3 DNA is TGTGCCAGCAGCCCCCGCGCGGATCAGATAGGGTATCAAGAGACCCAGTACTTC.

The chain employs TRBV15 and TRBJ2-5; possibly TRBD2 for D (5 bases). TRBJ2-7 explains the end of the DNA better; the J call may be wrong. The CDR3 loop spans 16 amino acids. The germline V gene encodes CDR1 LNHNV and CDR2 YYDKDF (reference sequence). CDR3 sequence: CATSRDTEDFGYEQYF. CDR3 DNA: TGTGCCACCAGCAGAGATACAGAGGACTTTGGCTACGAGCAGTACTTC.

There are a few counts of this clonotype. V and J are TRBV6-5 and TRBJ1-2; D uncertain. V shed 0 bases and J shed 8 bases, with 13 bases lying between them. This CDR3 has 14 residues. The germline V gene has CDR1 MNHEY and CDR2 SVGAGI. The CDR3 nucleotides read TGTGCCAGCAGTTACTCGTCCAGGTTAGACGGCTACACCTTC. It specifies CASSYSSRLDGYTF.

In this sample, this clonotype turned up a few times. The chain links TRBV12-3 or TRBV12-4 to TRBJ1-5, with D perhaps matching TRBD1 (6 bases). The CDR3 length is 16 residues. V was clipped by 6 bases and J by 3 bases, with 18 bases between them. CDR3 region: CASSQMTGPNNQPQHF. The CDR3 DNA is TGTGCCAGCAGCCAGATGACAGGTCCGAACAATCAGCCCCAGCATTTT.